Shown below are 7 T cell receptor beta chains from a single sample sequenced in a study of regulatory T cells in long-lasting Graves disease. Sample time point: newly diagnosed GD, antithyroid drugs for less than 3 months. The TCR library used RNA extracted from PBMCs. Library construction for TCR beta used iRepertoire HTBI primers and Arm-PCR of CDR3 regions. TCRdb re-called the multiplex PCR reads through MiXCR, storing one row per CDR3 protein. The table lists 400,000 to 450,000 distinct CDR3 sequences, about 15% of them singletons. These data were also filed under a second study, of T cells in Graves' hyperthyroidism and ophthalmopathy.

This specimen consisted of peripheral blood mononuclear cells (PBMCs), obtained at new diagnosis, from a patient treated with antithyroid drugs. These TCRs come from a woman aged 30 to 39 with Graves disease.

This clonotype was counted many times. The chain employs TRBV20-1 and TRBJ2-5; 7 nucleotides align to TRBD2. Trimming removed 5 bases from V and 3 bases from J; junction bases left unmatched: 9. Germline assignment: CDR1 DFQATT and CDR2 SNEGSKA (reference sequence). The CDR3 is 14 amino acids. As DNA, the CDR3 is TGCAGTGCTGGTAGAGCGGGACTGGAAGAGACCCAGTACTTC. Its translation is CSAGRAGLEETQYF.

The genes are TRBV24-1 and TRBJ1-5; D is unclear. The germline V and J ends were trimmed by 2 bases and 0 bases, with 4 bases remaining between them. CDR3 length equals 14 residues. CDR1 is KGHDR and CDR2 is SFDVKD in the germline V gene. This CDR3 is CATSDWPSNQPQHF. The CDR3 region has the DNA TGTGCCACCAGTGATTGGCCTAGCAATCAGCCCCAGCATTTT.

Ten or more counts support this clonotype. The chain uses TRBV3-1 and TRBJ2-1; D is ambiguous. The CDR3 covers 15 residues. The V end was cut by 4 bases, the J end by 4 bases, with 14 bases between. Germline V gene lookup returns CDR1 LGHDT and CDR2 YNNKEL (reference sequence). The CDR3 reads CASSPPLTLYNEQFF. Written as DNA, the CDR3 is TGTGCCAGCAGCCCTCCACTGACCCTATACAATGAGCAGTTCTTC.

The CDR3 sequence: CASSGGAPNTEAFF. DNA of the CDR3: TGTGCCAGTTCTGGAGGGGCCCCGAACACTGAAGCTTTCTTT. V usage is TRBV28 and J usage is TRBJ1-1, with D perhaps TRBD1 (5 bases). V was shortened by 9 bases and J by 1 base, with 15 bases between the two germline ends. CDR1 and CDR2 from the germline V gene are MDHEN and SYDVKM. This CDR3 has 14 residues.

This clonotype was seen many times. The gene calls are TRBV11-2 and TRBJ2-1; D is unresolved. Between the trimmed V and J ends, which lost 1 base and 5 bases, there was a span of 18 bases. CDR1 and CDR2 (germline): SGHAT, FQNNGV. CDR3 length: 17 residues. The CDR3 DNA reads TGTGCCAGCAGCTTAGTAGGTTTTGGGCGGAGTAACAATGAGCAGTTCTTC. Residues: CASSLVGFGRSNNEQFF.

Worth noting for this clonotype: It is likely a read error: a sequence one base away is far more abundant. The chain employs TRBV7-2 and TRBJ2-1, with 11 bases that match TRBD2. CDR3 length: 15 residues. Losses at the gene ends were 5 bases for V and 10 bases for J; bases not matched to a gene: 10. The V gene's germline CDR1 is SGHTA and CDR2 FQGNSA. In nucleotides, the CDR3 is TGTGCCAGCAGCCCAGATAGCGGGAGGGCCTACGAGCAGTTCTTC. It translates to CASSPDSGRAYEQFF.

V is TRBV6-1 and J is TRBJ1-2; TRBD1 might be the D (5 bases). This CDR3 has 14 amino acids. CDR1 MNHNS and CDR2 SASEGT come from the germline V gene. V was trimmed by 5 bases and J by 4 bases, leaving 14 bases between them. The CDR3 loop is CASSRARGTYGYTF. The CDR3 DNA is TGTGCCAGCAGTCGTGCCCGGGGGACCTATGGCTACACCTTC.